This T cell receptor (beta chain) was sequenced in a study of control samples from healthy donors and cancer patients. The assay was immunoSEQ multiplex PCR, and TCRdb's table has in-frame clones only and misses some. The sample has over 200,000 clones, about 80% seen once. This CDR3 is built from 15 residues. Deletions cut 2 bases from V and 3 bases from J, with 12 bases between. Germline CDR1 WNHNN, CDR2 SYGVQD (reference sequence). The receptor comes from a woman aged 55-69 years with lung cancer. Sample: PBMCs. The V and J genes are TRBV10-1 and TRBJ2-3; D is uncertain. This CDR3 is CASSEGLGRTDTQYF. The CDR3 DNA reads TGCGCCAGCAGTGAGGGCCTTGGGCGGACAGATACGCAGTATTTT.